In this sample, the clone carrying this T cell receptor (beta chain) turned up a few times. The antigen remains unidentified. The PCR had 60 Vbeta and 13 Jbeta primers. Profiled with immunoSEQ multiplex PCR; TCRdb holds only in-frame clones, not every one. This table has 100,000 to 150,000 clones, roughly 70% appearing once. The sample originates from a study of cytomegalovirus exposure and HLA in healthy donors. Study results and caveats: When analyzed later, the rates of TCR association showed variation by HLA locus, with DRB1 the most and HLA-C the fewest.

The sequence was collected from a man in his forties in good health and CMV-seropositive. The sequenced sample was PBMCs.

The CDR3 sequence: CASSRSSGVTGELFF. The CDR3 DNA reads TGTGCCAGCAGCCGATCTAGCGGCGTCACCGGGGAGCTGTTTTTT. This chain joins TRBV11-3 and TRBJ2-2, with 7 positions matching TRBD2. The trim removed 5 bases at V and 4 bases at J, leaving 7 bases unmatched. CDR1 and CDR2 from the germline V gene are SGHNT and YENEEA. CDR3 length: 15 residues. Complete variable domain (other parts from reference TRBV11-3 and TRBJ2-2): EAGVVQSPRYKIIEKKQPVAFWCNPISGHNTLYWYLQNLGQGPELLIRYENEEAVDDSQLPKDRFSAERLKGVDSTLKIQPAELGDSAVYLCASSRSSGVTGELFFGEGSRLTVL.